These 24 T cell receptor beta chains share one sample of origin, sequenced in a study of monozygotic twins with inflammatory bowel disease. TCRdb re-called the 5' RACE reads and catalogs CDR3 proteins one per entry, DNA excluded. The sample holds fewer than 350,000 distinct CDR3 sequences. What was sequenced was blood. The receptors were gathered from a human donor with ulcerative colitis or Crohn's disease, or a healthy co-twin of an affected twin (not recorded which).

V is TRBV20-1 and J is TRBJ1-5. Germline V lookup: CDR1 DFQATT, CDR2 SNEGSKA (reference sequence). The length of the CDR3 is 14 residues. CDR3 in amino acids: CSARVGNFNQPQHF.

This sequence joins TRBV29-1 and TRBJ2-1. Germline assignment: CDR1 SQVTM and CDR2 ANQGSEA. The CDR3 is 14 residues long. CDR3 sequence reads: CSGENWEVPNEQFF.

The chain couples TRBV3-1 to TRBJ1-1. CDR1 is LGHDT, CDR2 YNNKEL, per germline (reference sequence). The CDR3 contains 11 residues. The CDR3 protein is CASSQGRSAFF.

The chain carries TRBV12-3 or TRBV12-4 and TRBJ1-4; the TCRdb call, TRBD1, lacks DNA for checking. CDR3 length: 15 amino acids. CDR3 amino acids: CASSLWTGRGEKLFF.

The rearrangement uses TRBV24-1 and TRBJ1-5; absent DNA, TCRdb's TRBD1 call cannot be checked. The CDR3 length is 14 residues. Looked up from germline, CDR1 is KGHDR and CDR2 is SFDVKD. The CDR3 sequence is CATSAEGVFQPQHF.

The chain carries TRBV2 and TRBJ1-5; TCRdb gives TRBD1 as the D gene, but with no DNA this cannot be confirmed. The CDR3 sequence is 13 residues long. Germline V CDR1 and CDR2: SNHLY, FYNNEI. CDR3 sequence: CASGTQSGQPQHF.

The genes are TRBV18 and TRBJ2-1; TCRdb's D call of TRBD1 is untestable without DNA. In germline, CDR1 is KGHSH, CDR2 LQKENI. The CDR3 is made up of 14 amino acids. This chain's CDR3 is CASSRGNLDNEQFF.

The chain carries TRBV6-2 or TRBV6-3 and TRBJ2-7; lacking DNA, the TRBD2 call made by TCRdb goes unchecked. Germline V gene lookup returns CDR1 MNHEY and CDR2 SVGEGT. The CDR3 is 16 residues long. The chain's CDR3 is CASSYSDGVRVYEQYF.

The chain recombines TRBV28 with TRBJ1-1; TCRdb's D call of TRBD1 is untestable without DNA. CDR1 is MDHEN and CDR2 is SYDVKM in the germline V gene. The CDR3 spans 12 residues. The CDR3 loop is CASQGGKVWAFF.

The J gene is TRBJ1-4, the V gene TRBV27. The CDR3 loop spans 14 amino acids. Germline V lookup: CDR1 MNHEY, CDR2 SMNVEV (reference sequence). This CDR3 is CASSPVRSREKLFF.

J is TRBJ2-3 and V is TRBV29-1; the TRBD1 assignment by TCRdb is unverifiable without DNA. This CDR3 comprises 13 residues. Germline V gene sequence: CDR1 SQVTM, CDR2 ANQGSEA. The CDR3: CSARTGQGDTQYF.

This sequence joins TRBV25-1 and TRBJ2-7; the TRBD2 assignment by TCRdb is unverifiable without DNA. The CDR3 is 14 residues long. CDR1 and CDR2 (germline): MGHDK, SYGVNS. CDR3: CASSEGTSPYEQYF.

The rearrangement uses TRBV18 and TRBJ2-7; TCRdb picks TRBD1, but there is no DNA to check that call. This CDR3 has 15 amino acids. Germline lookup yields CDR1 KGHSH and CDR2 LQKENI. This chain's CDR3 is CASSTFPLKGDEQYF.

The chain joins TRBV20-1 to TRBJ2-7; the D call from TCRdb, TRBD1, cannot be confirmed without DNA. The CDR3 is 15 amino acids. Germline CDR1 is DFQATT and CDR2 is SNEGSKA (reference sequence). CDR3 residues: CSASSGTGVNYEQYF.

The chain's CDR3 is CAWSRRSTDTQYF. The genes are TRBV30 and TRBJ2-3. Germline loops: CDR1 GTSNPN, CDR2 SVGIG (reference sequence). The CDR3 spans 13 residues.

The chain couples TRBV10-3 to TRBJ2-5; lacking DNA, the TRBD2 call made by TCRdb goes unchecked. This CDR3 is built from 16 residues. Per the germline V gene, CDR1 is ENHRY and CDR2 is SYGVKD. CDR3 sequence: CAIRTTGTSGQETQYF.

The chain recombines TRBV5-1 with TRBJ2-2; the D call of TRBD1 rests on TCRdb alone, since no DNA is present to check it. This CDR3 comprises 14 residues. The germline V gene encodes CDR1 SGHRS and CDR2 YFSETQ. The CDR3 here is CASSRDINTGELFF.

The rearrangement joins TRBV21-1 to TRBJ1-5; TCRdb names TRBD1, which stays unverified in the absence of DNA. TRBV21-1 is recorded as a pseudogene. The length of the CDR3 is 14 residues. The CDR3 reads CARTGFSSNQPQHF.

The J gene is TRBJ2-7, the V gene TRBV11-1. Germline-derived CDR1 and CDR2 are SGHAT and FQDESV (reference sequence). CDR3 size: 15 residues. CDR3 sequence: CASSLAVSGSYEQYF. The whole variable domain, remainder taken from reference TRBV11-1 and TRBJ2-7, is EAEVAQSPRYKITEKSQAVAFWCDPISGHATLYWYRQILGQGPELLVQFQDESVVDDSQLPKDRFSAERLKGVDSTLKIQPAELGDSAMYLCASSLAVSGSYEQYFGPGTRLTVT.

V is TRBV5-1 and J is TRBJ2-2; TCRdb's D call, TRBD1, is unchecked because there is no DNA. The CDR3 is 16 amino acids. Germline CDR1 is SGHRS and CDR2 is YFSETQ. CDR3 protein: CASSHPGTLNTGELFF. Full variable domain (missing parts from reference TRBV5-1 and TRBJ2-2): KAGVTQTPRYLIKTRGQQVTLSCSPISGHRSVSWYQQTPGQGLQFLFEYFSETQRNKGNFPGRFSGRQFSNSRSEMNVSTLELGDSALYLCASSHPGTLNTGELFFGEGSRLTVL.

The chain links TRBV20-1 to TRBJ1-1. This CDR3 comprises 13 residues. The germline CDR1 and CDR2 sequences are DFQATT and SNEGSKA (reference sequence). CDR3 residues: CSASDRMNTEAFF.

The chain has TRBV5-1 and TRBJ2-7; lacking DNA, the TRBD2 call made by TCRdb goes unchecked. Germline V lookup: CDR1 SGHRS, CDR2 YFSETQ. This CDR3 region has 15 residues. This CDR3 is CASSPATIEGTEQYF.

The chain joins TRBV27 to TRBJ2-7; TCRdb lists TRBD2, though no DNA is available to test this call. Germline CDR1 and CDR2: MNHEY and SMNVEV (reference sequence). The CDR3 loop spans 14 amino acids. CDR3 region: CASRTLEGLYEQYF.

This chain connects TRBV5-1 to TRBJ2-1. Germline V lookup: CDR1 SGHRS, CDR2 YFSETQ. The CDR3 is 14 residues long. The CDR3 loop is CASSLDSQYNEQFF.